These 10 T cell receptor beta chains were sequenced from one sample in a study of early T cells in non-severe SARS-CoV-2 infection. Each CDR3 protein is one row after TCRdb ran MiXCR on the 5' RACE reads. The sample lists 50,000 to 60,000 distinct CDR3 sequences, around 9% occurring once. The sample taken for sequencing was whole blood. Every receptor here comes from an adult who was a healthcare worker with PCR-confirmed SARS-CoV-2 infection or an uninfected control (not recorded which).

The V call is TRBV12-3 or TRBV12-4, the J call TRBJ1-2; D perhaps matches TRBD1 (6 bases). The germline V and J ends were trimmed by 5 bases and 4 bases, with 14 bases remaining between them. The CDR3 covers 14 residues. The CDR3: CASSETGRPYGYTF. CDR3 sequence (DNA): TGTGCCAGCAGTGAAACAGGGCGTCCCTATGGCTACACCTTC.

This clonotype was counted many times. The chain uses TRBV6-1 and TRBJ1-2; no firm D call. Germline V lookup: CDR1 MNHNS, CDR2 SASEGT. The CDR3 runs 14 residues. V gave up 6 bases and J gave up 5 bases, with 16 bases separating them. CDR3 amino acids: CASRPLFGGYGYTF. The CDR3 bases are TGTGCCAGCAGGCCTCTTTTCGGAGGGTATGGCTACACCTTC.

This clonotype has ten or more counts. This rearrangement joins TRBV5-1 to TRBJ1-2; the match to TRBD1 covers 10 bases. The CDR3 extends over 18 amino acids. Germline assignment: CDR1 SGHRS and CDR2 YFSETQ. The junction had 13 bases not matched to a gene; V was cut back by 3 bases and J by 2 bases. The CDR3 reads CASSSLPGQGHTNYGYTF. The CDR3 nucleotides are TGCGCCAGCAGCTCACTCCCGGGACAGGGGCATACGAACTATGGCTACACCTTC.

This clonotype was recorded at least ten times. CDR3 residues: CAWSAKGTLKNIQYF. DNA of the CDR3: TGTGCCTGGAGTGCCAAGGGGACACTTAAAAACATTCAGTACTTC. The chain is built from TRBV30 and TRBJ2-4; TRBD1 is a possible D gene (6 bases). Germline CDR1 and CDR2: GTSNPN and SVGIG (reference sequence). Trimming stripped 1 base from V and 4 bases from J, with 14 bases between. This CDR3 contains 15 residues.

The rearrangement uses TRBV4-1 and TRBJ1-4, with D perhaps TRBD1 (6 bases). CDR3 length: 15 amino acids. Trimming stripped 4 bases from V and 7 bases from J, with 16 bases between. The germline gives CDR1 MGHRA, CDR2 YSYEKL. The CDR3 region is CASSPQTGLGEKLFF. CDR3 coding DNA: TGCGCCAGCAGCCCCCAAACAGGGCTCGGTGAAAAACTGTTTTTT.

This chain joins TRBV7-9 and TRBJ2-1; D is unclear. Germline V lookup: CDR1 SEHNR, CDR2 FQNEAQ (reference sequence). The CDR3 extends over 14 amino acids. Deletions cut 1 base from V and 5 bases from J, with 9 bases between. The CDR3: CASSLDPVNNEQFF. DNA for the CDR3: TGTGCCAGCAGCTTAGATCCGGTAAACAATGAGCAGTTCTTC.

The chain employs TRBV6-1 and TRBJ2-1; the match to TRBD2 covers 7 bases. The germline gives CDR1 MNHNS, CDR2 SASEGT. The ends lost 7 bases at V and 6 bases at J; junction bases unmatched: 12. The CDR3 totals 15 residues. The CDR3 bases are TGTGCCAGCAAAAGGGAGGGCGGGCCAGCCAATGAGCAGTTCTTC. Protein: CASKREGGPANEQFF.

The chain links TRBV27 to TRBJ2-7, with D tentatively TRBD1 or TRBD2 (6 bases each). The CDR3 is 14 amino acids. V was pared by 0 bases and J by 5 bases, with 11 bases between. The germline gives CDR1 MNHEY, CDR2 SMNVEV (reference sequence). The CDR3 reads CASSLSEGGHEQYF. The CDR3 nucleotides are TGTGCCAGCAGTTTATCTGAGGGGGGCCACGAGCAGTACTTC.

This clonotype was observed a few times. The J gene is TRBJ2-3, the V gene TRBV20-1, with TRBD2 as a possible D gene (7 bases). CDR3 length: 15 residues. V was pared by 2 bases and J by 6 bases, with 18 bases between. Germline values: CDR1 DFQATT, CDR2 SNEGSKA (reference sequence). The CDR3 region is CSARRSAGAGDTQYF. DNA for the CDR3: TGCAGTGCTAGAAGGTCGGCGGGGGCCGGGGATACGCAGTATTTT.

The gene calls are TRBV11-2 and TRBJ2-2; TRBD2 agrees at 12 bases. The length of the CDR3 is 14 residues. Germline lookup yields CDR1 SGHAT and CDR2 FQNNGV. V shed 5 bases, J shed 8 bases, and the junction held 3 bases outside the gene matches. The DNA for the CDR3 is TGTGCCAGCAGCCCCGGACTAGCGGGGGGGGAGCTGTTTTTT. It codes for CASSPGLAGGELFF.